The entry that follows covers one TCR beta chain sequence. Its antigen is unknown. The time point is: persistent/refractory GD, antithyroid drugs over 5 years with positive TRAb. PBMC-derived RNA was used for the TCR library. The entry originates in a study of regulatory T cells in long-lasting Graves disease. Findings and caveats of the study: Persistent Graves' patients possessed reduced TCR diversity relative to recently diagnosed ones.

Arm-PCR with iRepertoire HTBI primers amplified the CDR3 regions for these TCR beta libraries. One entry per CDR3 protein results from TCRdb running MiXCR on the multiplex PCR reads. The sample includes 430,000 or so distinct CDR3 sequences, 20% to 25% of them seen just once. The sequencing used peripheral blood mononuclear cells (PBMCs), collected when the disease was refractory, from a patient treated with antithyroid drugs. This TCR came from a female donor with Graves disease.

This CDR3 is CASSREGGEGPNNEQFF. In nucleotides, the CDR3 is TGTGCCAGCAGCCGCGAAGGCGGGGAGGGACCGAACAATGAGCAGTTCTTC. The genes are TRBV3-1 and TRBJ2-1; 7 bases fit TRBD2. The J segment lost 5 bases and the V segment lost 4 bases, leaving 14 bases of the junction unmatched. Germline loops: CDR1 LGHDT, CDR2 YNNKEL (reference sequence). The CDR3 has 17 amino acids.